The subject of this entry is one T cell receptor beta chain. The antigen is undetermined. In the same sample, other DNA sequences code for this CDR3. The primer mix had 60 Vbeta and 13 Jbeta primers. Profiled with immunoSEQ multiplex PCR; TCRdb holds only in-frame clones, not every one. This table holds around 160,000 clones, roughly 80% found once. This sample is part of a study of cytomegalovirus exposure and HLA in healthy donors. For the study at large: Among the roughly 370 genotyped donors, about 81% were placed in the Caucasian-associated ancestry cluster. Study-wide findings and caveats: Follow-up analysis found HLA locus-dependent TCR association rates, highest for DRB1 and lowest for HLA-C. Prior analysis indicated that the majority of TCR beta V segments exhibited productivity approximately 87% or approximately 30% of the time. Three CMV-associated chains proved CMV antigen-specific in vitro.

This CDR3 is 13 amino acids long. Germline CDR1 is SGHNT and CDR2 is YYREEE (reference sequence). V shed 1 base and J 5 bases; nucleotides not matched to a gene: 2. The V gene is TRBV5-4, the J gene TRBJ2-5; TRBD2 matches 7 bases. Sample: PBMCs. The clonotype was recovered from a woman aged 40 to 50 in good health and CMV-seropositive. CDR3 loop: CASSLSSGETQYF. As DNA, the CDR3 is TGTGCCAGCAGCTTGAGTAGCGGGGAGACCCAGTACTTC.